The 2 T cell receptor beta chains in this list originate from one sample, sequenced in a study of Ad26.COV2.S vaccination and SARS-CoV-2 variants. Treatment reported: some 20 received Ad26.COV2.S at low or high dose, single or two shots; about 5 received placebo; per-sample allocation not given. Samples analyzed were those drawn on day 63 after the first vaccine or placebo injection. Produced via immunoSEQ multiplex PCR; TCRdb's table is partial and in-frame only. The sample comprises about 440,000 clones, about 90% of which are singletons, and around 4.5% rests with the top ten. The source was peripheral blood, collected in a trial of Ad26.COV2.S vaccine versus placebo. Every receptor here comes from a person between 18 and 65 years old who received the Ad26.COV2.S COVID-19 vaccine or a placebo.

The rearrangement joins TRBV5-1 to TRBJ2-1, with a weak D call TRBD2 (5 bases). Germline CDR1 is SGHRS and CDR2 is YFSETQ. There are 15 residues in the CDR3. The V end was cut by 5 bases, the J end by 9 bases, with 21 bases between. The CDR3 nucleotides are TGCGCCAGCAGTAATACGGTGGCAGGCCGGGGTGAGCAGTTCTTC. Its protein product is CASSNTVAGRGEQFF.

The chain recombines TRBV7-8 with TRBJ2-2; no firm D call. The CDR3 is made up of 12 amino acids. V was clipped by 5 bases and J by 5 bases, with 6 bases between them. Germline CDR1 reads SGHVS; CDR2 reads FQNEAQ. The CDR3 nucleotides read TGTGCCAGCAGCCCAATTACCGGGGAGCTGTTTTTT. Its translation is CASSPITGELFF. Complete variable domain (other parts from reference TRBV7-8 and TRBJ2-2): GAGVSQSPRYKVAKRGQDVALRCDPISGHVSLFWYQQALGQGPEFLTYFQNEAQLDKSGLPSDRFFAERPEGSVSTLKIQRTQQEDSAVYLCASSPITGELFFGEGSRLTVL.